This T cell receptor (beta chain) was observed in a study of preoperative IRX-2 immunotherapy in early breast cancer. Documented treatment: preoperative locoregional IRX-2 cytokine immunotherapy. Patients received preoperative, locoregional IRX-2 cytokine immunotherapy in a phase Ib study. Germline V gene lookup returns CDR1 SGHRS and CDR2 YFSETQ. V lost 1 base and J lost 5, with 11 bases in between. The CDR3 consists of 14 residues. This table comes from immunoSEQ multiplex PCR, and its TCRdb copy is limited to in-frame clones, with some not included. This table holds 25,000 to 30,000 clones, 82% found once.

The chain has TRBV5-1 and TRBJ2-3; TRBD1 might be the D (6 bases). The biological material was taken from a patient treated with IRX-2 immunotherapy. The receptor was isolated from a human donor with breast cancer. The chain's CDR3 is CASSLNPGVDTQYF. DNA of the CDR3: TGCGCCAGCAGCTTGAATCCAGGGGTAGATACGCAGTATTTT.